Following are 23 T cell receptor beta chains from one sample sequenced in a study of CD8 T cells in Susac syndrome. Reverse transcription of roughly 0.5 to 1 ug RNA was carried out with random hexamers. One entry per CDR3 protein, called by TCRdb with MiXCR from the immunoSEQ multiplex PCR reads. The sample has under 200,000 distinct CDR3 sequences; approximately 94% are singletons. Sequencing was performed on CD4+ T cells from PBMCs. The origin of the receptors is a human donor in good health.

For the CDR3, the DNA is TGCAGTACACGCCCTGGGGACTCGCTCTACGAGCAGTACTTC. It translates to CSTRPGDSLYEQYF. The chain has TRBV20-1 and TRBJ2-7; a possible D gene is TRBD2 (6 bases). Looked up from germline, CDR1 is DFQATT and CDR2 is SNEGSKA (reference sequence). V lost 8 bases, J lost 3 bases, and 20 bases lay in between. The CDR3 contains 14 residues.

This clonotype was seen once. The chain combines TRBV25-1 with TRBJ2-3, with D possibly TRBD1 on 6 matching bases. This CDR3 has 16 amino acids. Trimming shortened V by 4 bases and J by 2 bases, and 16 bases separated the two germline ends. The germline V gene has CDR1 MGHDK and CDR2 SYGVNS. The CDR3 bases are TGTGCCAGCAGTGGGTCTCGGACAGAATACACAGATACGCAGTATTTT. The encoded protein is CASSGSRTEYTDTQYF.

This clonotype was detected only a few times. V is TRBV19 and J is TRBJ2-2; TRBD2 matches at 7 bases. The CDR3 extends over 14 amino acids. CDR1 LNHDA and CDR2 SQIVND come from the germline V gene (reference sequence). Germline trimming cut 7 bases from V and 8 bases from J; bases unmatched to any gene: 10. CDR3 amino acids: CASNSGGSRGELFF. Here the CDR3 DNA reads TGTGCCAGTAATTCGGGAGGCTCCAGGGGGGAGCTGTTTTTT.

CDR3 amino acids: CASKGAGGANYGYTF. CDR3 nucleotides: TGTGCCAGCAAAGGGGCCGGCGGAGCTAACTATGGCTACACCTTC. The rearrangement joins TRBV6-5 to TRBJ1-2; possibly TRBD1 for D (5 bases). Trimming took 7 bases from V and 0 from J, leaving 15 bases between them. Germline V lookup: CDR1 MNHEY, CDR2 SVGAGI. This CDR3 region has 15 residues.

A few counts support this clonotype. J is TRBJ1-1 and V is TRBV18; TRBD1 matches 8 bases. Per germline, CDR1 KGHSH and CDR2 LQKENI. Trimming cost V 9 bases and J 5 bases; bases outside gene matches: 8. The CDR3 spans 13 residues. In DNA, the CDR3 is TGTGCCAGTAGTCCTGGACAGGGAACTGAAGCTTTCTTT. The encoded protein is CASSPGQGTEAFF.

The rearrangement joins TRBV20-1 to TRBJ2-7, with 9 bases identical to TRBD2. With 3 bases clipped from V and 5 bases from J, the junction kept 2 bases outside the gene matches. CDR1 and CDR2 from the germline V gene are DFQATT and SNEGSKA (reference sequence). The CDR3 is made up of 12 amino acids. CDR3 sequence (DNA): TGCAGTGCTAGGCGGGAGGGCAACGAGCAGTACTTC. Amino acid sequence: CSARREGNEQYF.

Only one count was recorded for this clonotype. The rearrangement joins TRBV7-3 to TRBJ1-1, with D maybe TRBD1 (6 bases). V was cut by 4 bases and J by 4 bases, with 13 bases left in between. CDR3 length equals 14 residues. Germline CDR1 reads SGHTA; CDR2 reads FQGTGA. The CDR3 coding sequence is TGTGCCAGCAGCTACGACACAGGGCTCACTGAAGCTTTCTTT. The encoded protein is CASSYDTGLTEAFF.

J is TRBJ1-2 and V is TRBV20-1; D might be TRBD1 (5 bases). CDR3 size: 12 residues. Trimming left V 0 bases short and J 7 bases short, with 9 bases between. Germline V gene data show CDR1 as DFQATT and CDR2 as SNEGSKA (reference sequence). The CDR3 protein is CSARDPGGGYTF. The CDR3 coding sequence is TGCAGTGCTAGAGATCCGGGGGGTGGCTACACCTTC.

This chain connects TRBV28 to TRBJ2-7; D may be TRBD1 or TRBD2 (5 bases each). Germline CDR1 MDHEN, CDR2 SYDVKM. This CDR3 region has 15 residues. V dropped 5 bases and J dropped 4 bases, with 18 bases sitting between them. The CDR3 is CASSLTGTPGYEQYF. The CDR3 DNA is TGTGCCAGCAGTCTGACCGGGACCCCAGGATACGAGCAGTACTTC.

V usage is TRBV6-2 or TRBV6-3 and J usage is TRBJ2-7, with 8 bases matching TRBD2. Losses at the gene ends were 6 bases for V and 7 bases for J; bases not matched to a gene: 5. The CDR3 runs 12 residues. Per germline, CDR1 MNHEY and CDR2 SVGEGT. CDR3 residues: CASRRGAGEQYV. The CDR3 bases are TGTGCCAGCAGGCGGGGGGCTGGGGAGCAGTACGTC.

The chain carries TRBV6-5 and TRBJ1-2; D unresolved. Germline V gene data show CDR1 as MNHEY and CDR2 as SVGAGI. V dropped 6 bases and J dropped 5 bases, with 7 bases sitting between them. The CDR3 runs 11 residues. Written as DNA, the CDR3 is TGTGCCAGCAGGGGAACATATGGCTACACCTTC. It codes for CASRGTYGYTF.

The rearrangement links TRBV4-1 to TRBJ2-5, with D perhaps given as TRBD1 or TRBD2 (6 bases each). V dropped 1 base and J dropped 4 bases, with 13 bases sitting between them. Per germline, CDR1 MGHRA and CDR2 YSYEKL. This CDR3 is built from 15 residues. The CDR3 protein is CASSQGGAGGETQYF. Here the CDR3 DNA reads TGCGCCAGCAGCCAAGGGGGGGCGGGCGGAGAGACCCAGTACTTC.

In DNA, the CDR3 is TGTGCCAGCAGCCTCACAGGGCGTGGGGGCTACACCTTC. Amino acids: CASSLTGRGGYTF. The chain is built from TRBV9 and TRBJ1-2; a weak D match, TRBD1 (6 bases). Trimming shortened V by 4 bases and J by 8 bases, and 15 bases separated the two germline ends. CDR3 length: 13 residues. Germline assignment: CDR1 SGDLS and CDR2 YYNGEE.

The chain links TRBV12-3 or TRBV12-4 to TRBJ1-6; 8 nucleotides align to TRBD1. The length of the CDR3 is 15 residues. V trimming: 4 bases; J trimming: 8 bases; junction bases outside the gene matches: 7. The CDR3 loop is CASSSLGRGHSPLHF. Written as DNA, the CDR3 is TGTGCCAGCAGTTCACTTGGCAGGGGGCATTCACCCCTCCACTTT.

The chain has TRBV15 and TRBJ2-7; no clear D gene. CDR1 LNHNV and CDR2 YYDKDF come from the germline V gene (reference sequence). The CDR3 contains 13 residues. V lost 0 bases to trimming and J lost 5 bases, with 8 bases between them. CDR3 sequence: CATSREKGHEQYF. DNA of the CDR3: TGTGCCACCAGCAGAGAGAAGGGCCACGAGCAGTACTTC.

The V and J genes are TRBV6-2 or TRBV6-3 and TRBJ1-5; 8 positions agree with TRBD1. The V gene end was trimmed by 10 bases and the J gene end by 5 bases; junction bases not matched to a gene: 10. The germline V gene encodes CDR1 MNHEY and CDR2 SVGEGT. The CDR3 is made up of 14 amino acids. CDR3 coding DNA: TGTGCCACTCACCGGGACAGGAGGGATCAGCCCCAGCATTTT. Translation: CATHRDRRDQPQHF.

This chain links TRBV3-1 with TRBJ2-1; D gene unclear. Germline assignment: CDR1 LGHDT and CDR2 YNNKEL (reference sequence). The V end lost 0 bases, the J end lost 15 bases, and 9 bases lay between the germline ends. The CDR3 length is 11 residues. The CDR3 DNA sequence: TGTGCCAGCAGCCAAGAGGCAAAAAGGTTCTTC. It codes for CASSQEAKRFF.

The CDR3 spells CSAREIQGGLQPQHF. The CDR3 nucleotides are TGCAGTGCTAGAGAGATTCAAGGGGGCCTTCAGCCCCAGCATTTT. J is TRBJ1-5 and V is TRBV20-1, with TRBD1 matching over 7 bases. CDR1 DFQATT and CDR2 SNEGSKA come from the germline V gene (reference sequence). CDR3 length equals 15 residues. V shed 0 bases, J shed 6 bases, and the junction held 8 bases outside the gene matches.

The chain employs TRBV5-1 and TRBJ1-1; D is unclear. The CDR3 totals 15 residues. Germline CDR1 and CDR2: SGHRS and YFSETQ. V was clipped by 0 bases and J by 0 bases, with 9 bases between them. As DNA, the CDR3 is TGCGCCAGCAGCTTGGAGGGTCGCCTGAACACTGAAGCTTTCTTT. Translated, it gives CASSLEGRLNTEAFF.

DNA of the CDR3: TGTGCCAGCAGCAGCCCGACGGGGGGGACCCAGTACTTC. Translated: CASSSPTGGTQYF. The V gene is TRBV13, the J gene TRBJ2-5, with 7 bases lining up with TRBD2. Germline values: CDR1 PRHDT, CDR2 FYEKMQ (reference sequence). The CDR3 is 13 residues long. J was trimmed by 7 bases and V by 5 bases; bases with no gene match: 7.

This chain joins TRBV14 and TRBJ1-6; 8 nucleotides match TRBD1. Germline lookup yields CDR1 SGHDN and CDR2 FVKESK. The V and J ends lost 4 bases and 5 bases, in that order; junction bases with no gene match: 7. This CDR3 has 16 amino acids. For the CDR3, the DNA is TGTGCCAGCAGCCTTCCCGGACAGGGAAATAATTCACCCCTCCACTTT. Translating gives CASSLPGQGNNSPLHF.

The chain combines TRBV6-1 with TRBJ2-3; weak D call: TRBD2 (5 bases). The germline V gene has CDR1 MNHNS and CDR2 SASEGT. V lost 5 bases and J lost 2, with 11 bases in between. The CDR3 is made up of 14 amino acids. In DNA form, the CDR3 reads TGTGCCAGCAGTCACCAGCGGTCCACAGATACGCAGTATTTT. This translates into CASSHQRSTDTQYF.

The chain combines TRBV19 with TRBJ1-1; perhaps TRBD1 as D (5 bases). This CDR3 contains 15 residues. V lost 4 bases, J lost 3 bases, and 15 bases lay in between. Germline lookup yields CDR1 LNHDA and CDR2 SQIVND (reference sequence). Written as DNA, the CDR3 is TGTGCCAGTAGTACGCCCTGGGGCAGCGACACTGAAGCTTTCTTT. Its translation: CASSTPWGSDTEAFF.